This T cell receptor beta chain was obtained from a study of shared clonotypes between healthy human individuals. Study-level findings and limits: In having few donors, the study represented limited genetic and exposure-history diversity.

With respect to this clone: Its antigen is currently unknown.

V was pared by 6 bases and J by 10 bases, with 10 bases of the junction left unmatched. This CDR3 is built from 13 residues. The germline CDR1 and CDR2 sequences are MNHNY and SVGAGI (reference sequence). With ten immunoSEQ deep assay plates, unsorted PBMC DNA underwent sequencing. The authors' processing: For the immunoSEQ data, sequences were junction-only without quality scores, so filtering differed. The method was immunoSEQ multiplex PCR; TCRdb's version includes in-frame clones alone and lacks a portion of them. V and J calls and clone size follow that table, whereas D and trimming were derived from the DNA. The table includes around 500,000 clones, around 75% detected once.

The sequence was obtained from a middle-aged woman in good health. Some clones in this sample may be carry-over from other donors' samples. The gene calls are TRBV6-6 and TRBJ1-1; 8 nucleotides line up with TRBD1. Material for sequencing was PBMCs. The CDR3 DNA reads TGTGCCAGCAGACCCGACAGGGGTAGAGCAGCTTTCTTT. It translates to CASRPDRGRAAFF.